This TCR beta chain was obtained from a study of OX40 agonist ivuxolimab in advanced cancers. Broader study findings: The authors did not determine the antigen specificity of the expanded peripheral T cells. Expanded clones were, on average, more numerous among CD8+ T cells than CD4+.

V gave up 5 bases and J gave up 3 bases; unmatched junction bases: 9. Per germline, CDR1 SEHNR and CDR2 FQNEAQ (reference sequence). This CDR3 has 16 amino acids. Regarding this clone: Its target is unknown.

Assay used: immunoSEQ multiplex PCR; TCRdb lists only in-frame clones, some missing. The repertoire holds 25,000 to 40,000 clones, 75% to 90% seen once, with 9% to 15% in the top ten. Sequencing used CD4+ or CD8+ T cells sorted from blood, obtained in a trial of the OX40 agonist ivuxolimab. The source of this sequence is an adult with an advanced solid tumor such as melanoma, head and neck, liver or kidney cancer. The chain has TRBV7-9 and TRBJ1-1; 10 bases align to TRBD1. The CDR3 region has the DNA TGTGCCAGCAGCGCCGGGACAGGGGAGGTAGACACTGAAGCTTTCTTT. Amino acids: CASSAGTGEVDTEAFF. The variable domain in full, with the rest retrieved from reference TRBV7-9 and TRBJ1-1, is DTGVSQNPRHKITKRGQNVTFRCDPISEHNRLYWYRQTLGQGPEFLTYFQNEAQLEKSRLLSDRFSAERPKGSFSTLEIQRTEQGDSAMYLCASSAGTGEVDTEAFFGQGTRLTVV.